These T cell receptor beta chains were read from a single sample in a study of T cells after yellow fever vaccination. TCRdb recomputed calls from the 5' RACE reads with MiXCR, one row per CDR3 protein. The sample includes 150,000 to 200,000 distinct CDR3 sequences, roughly a tenth of them seen just once. Sequences were derived from CD8+ T cells sorted from PBMCs, sampled 45 days after the yellow fever booster vaccination. These receptors came from a man between 18 and 35 years old who received the YFV17D yellow fever vaccine. CDR3s include the opening cysteine and the closing phenylalanine or tryptophan. The D gene is left open where the match is weak. Size is stated for part of the rows, as once, few or many counts, or as a class when the clone is expanded.

size	V	J	D	DNA	CDR3
few	TRBV6-2/TRBV6-3	TRBJ2-1	NA	TGTGCCAGCGGTTGGCGTAGGAATGAGCAGTTCTTC	CASGWRRNEQFF
NA	TRBV5-4	TRBJ2-7	NA	TGTGCCAGCAGCTTTGAAGGGGTTTACGAGCAGTACTTC	CASSFEGVYEQYF
NA	TRBV7-6	TRBJ2-7	NA	TGTGCCAGCAGCCGTACAGGAAACGAGCAGTACTTC	CASSRTGNEQYF
NA	TRBV4-1	TRBJ2-5	TRBD1	TGCGCCAGCAGCCAAGATCCCCAGGGGGCTGGGGAGACCCAGTACTTC	CASSQDPQGAGETQYF
NA	TRBV6-6	TRBJ2-1	NA	TGTGCCAGCAGCCTGGGGGACTCCGACAATGAGCAGTTCTTC	CASSLGDSDNEQFF
NA	TRBV3-1	TRBJ1-1	NA	TGTGCCAGCAGCCAAGGGACAGCGGACACTGAAGCTTTCTTT	CASSQGTADTEAFF
few	TRBV9	TRBJ2-5	NA	TGTGCCAGCAGCGTAGCGGGATACCAAGAGACCCAGTACTTC	CASSVAGYQETQYF
many	TRBV9	TRBJ2-3	NA	TGTGCCAGCAGCGTATCGGGGGCCACAGATACGCAGTATTTT	CASSVSGATDTQYF
many	TRBV4-3	TRBJ2-6	NA	TGCGCCAGCAGCCAAGATTGGAGCTCTGGGGCCAACGTCCTGACTTTC	CASSQDWSSGANVLTF
few	TRBV27	TRBJ2-1	NA	TGTGCCAGCAGTTCTTGGGGTTGGGGGAGAGAAGACAATGAGCAGTTCTTC	CASSSWGWGREDNEQFF
NA	TRBV4-3	TRBJ2-5	NA	TGCGCCAGCAGCCAAGATCGGAACAGCTTGGCGACCCAGTACTTC	CASSQDRNSLATQYF
NA	TRBV30	TRBJ1-1	NA	TGTGCCTGGAGTGTAACAGGTACTGAAGCTTTCTTT	CAWSVTGTEAFF
few	TRBV15	TRBJ2-3	NA	TGTGCCACCAGCACCCGTCTAGGGGGAGATACGCAGTATTTT	CATSTRLGGDTQYF
few	TRBV5-1	TRBJ1-6	NA	TGCGCCAGCAGCCTCGGGGATGGTAATTCACCCCTCCACTTT	CASSLGDGNSPLHF
few	TRBV7-2	TRBJ1-1	NA	TGTGCCAGCAGCTTAGGCCAGCTCCCTGAAGCTTTCTTT	CASSLGQLPEAFF
many	TRBV4-1	TRBJ2-1	NA	TGCGCCAGCAGCCAGTACGGGGGTGATCACAATGAGCAGTTCTTC	CASSQYGGDHNEQFF
few	TRBV20-1	TRBJ2-3	TRBD2	TGCAGTGCTAGAGCTTACGCGGGGGGGAGGACAGATACGCAGTATTTT	CSARAYAGGRTDTQYF
many	TRBV6-2/TRBV6-3	TRBJ2-2	NA	TGTGCCAGCAGCCCCGGGTTTGCGACCGGGGAGCTGTTTTTT	CASSPGFATGELFF
few	TRBV4-1	TRBJ1-2	NA	TGCGCCAGCAGCCAAGTAGTAGGTATTACAGGCGATGGCTACACCTTC	CASSQVVGITGDGYTF
many	TRBV25-1	TRBJ2-5	NA	TGTGCCAGCAGTGACGGCATGGACGACCAAGAGACCCAGTACTTC	CASSDGMDDQETQYF
NA	TRBV6-2/TRBV6-3	TRBJ1-5	NA	TGTGCCAGCAGTTACACCCTAGGGACTAATCAGCCCCAGCATTTT	CASSYTLGTNQPQHF
few	TRBV6-6	TRBJ2-2	NA	TGTGCCAGCAGTTACTCGAACGGGGGTACCGGGGAGCTGTTTTTT	CASSYSNGGTGELFF
NA	TRBV4-1	TRBJ2-2	NA	TGCGCCAGCAGCCTAAGACACGACGCCGGGGAGCTGTTTTTT	CASSLRHDAGELFF
NA	TRBV12-3/TRBV12-4	TRBJ1-5	NA	TGTGCCAGCAGTTTCCCAGGGGAAGGCAATCAGCCCCAGCATTTT	CASSFPGEGNQPQHF
few	TRBV3-1	TRBJ2-3	TRBD2	TGTGCCAGCAGCCAAGATATCACCCCTAGCGGGGGCACAGATACGCAGTATTTT	CASSQDITPSGGTDTQYF
NA	TRBV20-1	TRBJ1-2	TRBD1	TGCAGTGCTAGAGGGACAGGAGACTATGGCTACACCTTC	CSARGTGDYGYTF
NA	TRBV19	TRBJ2-7	NA	TGTGCCAGTAGTATGAGACAGTCCACCTACGAGCAGTACTTC	CASSMRQSTYEQYF
NA	TRBV7-9	TRBJ1-2	NA	TGTGCCAGCAGCTTACCAAGATTCTATGGCTACACCTTC	CASSLPRFYGYTF
many	TRBV7-2	TRBJ1-1	NA	TGTGCCAGCAGCTTAGGTGCCTCTAAGTTTGAAGCTTTCTTT	CASSLGASKFEAFF
few	TRBV10-3	TRBJ2-5	NA	TGTGCCATCAGTGATGAGGGTAGGGCTAGCCGACTGGAGACCCAGTACTTC	CAISDEGRASRLETQYF
many	TRBV20-1	TRBJ1-1	TRBD1	TGCAGTGTCAGAGGGACAGGGGACACTGAAGCTTTCTTT	CSVRGTGDTEAFF
many	TRBV7-8	TRBJ2-4	TRBD1	TGTGCCAGCAGCTTATTGGCAGGCCAGGGGGACATTCAGTACTTC	CASSLLAGQGDIQYF
few	TRBV10-3	TRBJ2-1	NA	TGTGCCATCAGTGAGTCGAGTGGGGCGAGCCTCTACAATGAGCAGTTCTTC	CAISESSGASLYNEQFF
many	TRBV27	TRBJ2-3	NA	TGTGCCAGCAGTTTAGGAGGGGTAGATACGCAGTATTTT	CASSLGGVDTQYF
many	TRBV29-1	TRBJ2-2	TRBD2	TGCAGCGCTCCGGGACTAGCGGGGACCGGGGAGCTGTTTTTT	CSAPGLAGTGELFF
few	TRBV7-9	TRBJ1-6	TRBD1	TGTGCCAGCAGCTTACCTACCGGGACAGGGGGCGTCGATTCACCCCTCCACTTT	CASSLPTGTGGVDSPLHF
few	TRBV12-3/TRBV12-4	TRBJ1-5	NA	TGTGCCACGACCCAGGACAGTGATAGCAATCAGCCCCAGCATTTT	CATTQDSDSNQPQHF
few	TRBV10-3	TRBJ2-3	TRBD2	TGTGCCATCAGTGAGTTTAGCGGGGGAAGCACAGATACGCAGTATTTT	CAISEFSGGSTDTQYF
NA	TRBV5-4	TRBJ1-1	NA	TGTGCCAGCAGCTTGTGGGAGAACACTGAAGCTTTCTTT	CASSLWENTEAFF